The present T cell receptor beta chain was sequenced within a study of cytotoxic CD8 clonotypes in ibrutinib-treated CLL. As for the study in general: Treatment had run for a median roughly 12 months, range 6 to 36, when response samples were taken.

Study-wide points: Clonality was higher at ibrutinib response and returned toward baseline at progression.

Note on this clone: The antigen remains unidentified. This CDR3 is also generated by other DNA sequences in the sample.

Measured with immunoSEQ multiplex PCR; TCRdb has only the in-frame clones, and not every one. Of approximately 70,000 clones listed, approximately 80% were seen once; the top ten hold under 8.5%. The germline V gene has CDR1 SGHRS and CDR2 YFSETQ. Trimming at V came to 2 bases and at J to 4 bases, leaving 7 bases not matched to a gene. CDR3 length equals 15 residues. This sequence joins TRBV5-1 and TRBJ1-2; 8 nucleotides line up with TRBD1. The receptor's source is a human donor with chronic lymphocytic leukemia. The sample here was PBMCs, taken at disease progression, from a patient treated with ibrutinib. The CDR3 spells CASSFGAGGGYGYTF. The CDR3 region has the DNA TGCGCCAGCAGCTTCGGGGCAGGGGGCGGCTATGGCTACACCTTC.